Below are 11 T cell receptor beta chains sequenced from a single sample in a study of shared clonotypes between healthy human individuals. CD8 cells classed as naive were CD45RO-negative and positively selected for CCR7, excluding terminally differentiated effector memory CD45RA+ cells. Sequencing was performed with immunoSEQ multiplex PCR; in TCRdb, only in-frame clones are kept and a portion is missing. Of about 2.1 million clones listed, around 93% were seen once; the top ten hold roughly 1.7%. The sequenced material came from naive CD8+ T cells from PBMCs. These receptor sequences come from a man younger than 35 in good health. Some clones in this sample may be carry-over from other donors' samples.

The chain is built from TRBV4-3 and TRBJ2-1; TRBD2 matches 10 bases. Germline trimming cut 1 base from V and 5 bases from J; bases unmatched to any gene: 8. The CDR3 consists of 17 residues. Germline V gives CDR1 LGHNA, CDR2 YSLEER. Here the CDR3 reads CASSQAKELAGHNEQFF. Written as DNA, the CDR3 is TGCGCCAGCAGCCAAGCCAAGGAACTAGCGGGGCACAATGAGCAGTTCTTC.

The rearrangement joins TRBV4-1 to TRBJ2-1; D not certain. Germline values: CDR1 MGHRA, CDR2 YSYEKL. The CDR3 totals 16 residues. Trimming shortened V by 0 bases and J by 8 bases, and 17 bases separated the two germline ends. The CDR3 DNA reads TGCGCCAGCAGCCAAGATCTTTCGACCCCGTGGGATGAGCAGTTCTTC. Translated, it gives CASSQDLSTPWDEQFF.

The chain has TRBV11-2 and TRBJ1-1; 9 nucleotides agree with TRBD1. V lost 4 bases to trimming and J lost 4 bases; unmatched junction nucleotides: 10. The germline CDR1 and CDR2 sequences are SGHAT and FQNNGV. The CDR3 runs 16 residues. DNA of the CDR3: TGTGCCAGCAGCTCCGGGACAGGGTTTTTATCCACTGAAGCTTTCTTT. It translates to CASSSGTGFLSTEAFF.

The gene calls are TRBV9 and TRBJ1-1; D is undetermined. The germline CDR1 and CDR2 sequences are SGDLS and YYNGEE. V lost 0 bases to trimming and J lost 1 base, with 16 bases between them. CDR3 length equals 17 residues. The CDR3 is CASSVVPEELPNTEAFF. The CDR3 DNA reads TGTGCCAGCAGCGTAGTACCCGAAGAGCTACCGAACACTGAAGCTTTCTTT. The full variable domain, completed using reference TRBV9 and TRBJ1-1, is DSGVTQTPKHLITATGQRVTLRCSPRSGDLSVYWYQQSLDQGLQFLIQYYNGEERAKGNILERFSAQQFPDLHSELNLSSLELGDSALYFCASSVVPEELPNTEAFFGQGTRLTVV.

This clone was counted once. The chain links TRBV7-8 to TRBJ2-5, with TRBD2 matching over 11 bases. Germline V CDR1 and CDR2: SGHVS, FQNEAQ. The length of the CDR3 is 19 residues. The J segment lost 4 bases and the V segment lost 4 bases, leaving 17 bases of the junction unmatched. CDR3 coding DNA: TGTGCCAGCAGCTCCCCCTTAATACCCAATCTAGCGGGAGGAGAGACCCAGTACTTC. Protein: CASSSPLIPNLAGGETQYF.

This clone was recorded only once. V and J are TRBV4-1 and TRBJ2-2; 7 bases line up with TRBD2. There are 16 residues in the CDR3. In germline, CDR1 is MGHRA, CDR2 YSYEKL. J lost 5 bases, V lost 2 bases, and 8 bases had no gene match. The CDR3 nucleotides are TGCGCCAGCAGCCAATCTGGGGGGGTTTTAACCGGGGAGCTGTTTTTT. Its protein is CASSQSGGVLTGELFF.

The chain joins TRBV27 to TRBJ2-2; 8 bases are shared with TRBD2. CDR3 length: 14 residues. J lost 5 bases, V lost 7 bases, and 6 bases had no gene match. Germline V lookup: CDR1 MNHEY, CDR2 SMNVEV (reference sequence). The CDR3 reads CASTRLARTGELFF. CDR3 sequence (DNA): TGTGCCAGCACCCGACTAGCGAGGACCGGGGAGCTGTTTTTT.

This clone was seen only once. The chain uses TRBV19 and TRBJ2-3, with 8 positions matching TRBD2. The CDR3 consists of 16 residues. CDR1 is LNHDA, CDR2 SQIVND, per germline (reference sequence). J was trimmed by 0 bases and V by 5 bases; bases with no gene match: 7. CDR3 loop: CASSPGPSGSTDTQYF. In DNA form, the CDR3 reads TGTGCCAGTAGTCCGGGCCCTAGCGGGAGCACAGATACGCAGTATTTT.

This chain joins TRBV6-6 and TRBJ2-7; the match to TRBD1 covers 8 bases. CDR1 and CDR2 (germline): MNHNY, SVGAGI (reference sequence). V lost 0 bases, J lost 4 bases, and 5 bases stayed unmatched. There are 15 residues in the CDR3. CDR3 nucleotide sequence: TGTGCCAGCAGTTACTCCGGGACAGGAATTTACGAGCAGTACTTC. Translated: CASSYSGTGIYEQYF.

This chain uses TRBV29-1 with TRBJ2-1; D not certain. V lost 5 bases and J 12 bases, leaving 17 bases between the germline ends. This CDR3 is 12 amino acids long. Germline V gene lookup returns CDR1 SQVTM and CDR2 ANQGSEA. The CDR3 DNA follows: TGCAGCGTTCCATCCGGGCCTAGGGCGCAGTTCTTC. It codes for CSVPSGPRAQFF.

This CDR3 reads CASTSSPEIGGWYF. For the CDR3, the DNA is TGTGCCAGCACCAGTTCTCCGGAAATAGGGGGCTGGTACTTC. The chain employs TRBV28 and TRBJ2-7; 7 nucleotides align to TRBD1. V was clipped by 7 bases and J by 12 bases; unmatched bases: 18. This CDR3 has 14 amino acids. Germline V gene data show CDR1 as MDHEN and CDR2 as SYDVKM.